This entry features one TCR beta chain sequence. This CDR3 is 12 amino acids long. Germline CDR1 and CDR2: SGHVS and FQNEAQ. V gave up 5 bases and J gave up 7 bases, with 12 bases separating them. The data belong to a study of blood T cell repertoires in COVID-19. Overall study: Samples of COVID-19 (acute and convalescent) were obtained from the United States, Italy and Spain. T cells, B-cell-depleted T cells, or PBMCs supplied cDNA or gDNA.

In the original processing: Amplified reference gene primers provided the basis for estimating nucleated cell counts. Sequenced by immunoSEQ multiplex PCR; TCRdb stores in-frame clones only, minus some. V and J calls and clone size come straight from that table; D and trimming were deduced from the DNA. The table includes some 83,000 clones, approximately 78% detected once. The TCR originated in a human donor in a cohort sampled during active COVID-19. Sequencing was performed on peripheral blood. The gene calls are TRBV7-8 and TRBJ2-7; TRBD2 is a possible D gene (6 bases). Here the CDR3 DNA reads TGTGCCAGCAGCCAATTGGCGGGAGAGCAGTACTTC. Translation: CASSQLAGEQYF.